The entry that follows covers one T cell receptor (beta chain) sequence. The antigen remains unidentified. The data stem from a study of T cell responses to AZD1222 COVID-19 vaccine. Profiling relied on immunoSEQ multiplex PCR, and the TCRdb table lists in-frame clones only, not all of them. Of 88,000 or so clones in the sample, about 88% were seen once. Whole-study findings and limits: All repertoire sampling was performed exclusively after the peak T cell response.

The starting material was peripheral blood, obtained 28 days after the second AZD1222 dose. This sequence originates from an adult who received the AZD1222 COVID-19 vaccine.

DNA of the CDR3: TGTGCCAGTAGTATCGTCCCAGGGGGCAATATTGAAGCTTTCTTT. Its translation: CASSIVPGGNIEAFF. The chain employs TRBV19 and TRBJ1-1, with TRBD1 identical over 8 bases. Germline CDR1 reads LNHDA; CDR2 reads SQIVND (reference sequence). This CDR3 has 15 amino acids. Trimming cost V 3 bases and J 7 bases; bases outside gene matches: 10.